Listed below are T cell receptor beta chains from one sample, sequenced in a study of CD8+ T cells in alopecia areata. The assay was immunoSEQ multiplex PCR, and TCRdb's table has in-frame clones only and misses some. The repertoire includes 75,000 to 100,000 clones, about 45% of them detected once, and under 0.9% sits in the top ten. Sequences were obtained from CD4+ T cells sorted from blood. All receptors come from a human donor with alopecia areata. The CDR3 runs from the conserved cysteine through the conserved F or W. The D gene is left open where the match is weak. The size field is filled for only some rows; it gives once, few, many or a size class.

TRBV29-1	few	TRBJ2-2	12	NA	TGCAGCGTTGTATTTTTGGACGGGGAGCTGTTTTTT	CSVVFLDGELFF
TRBV7-9	few	TRBJ1-6	15	TRBD1	TGTGCCAGCAGCCTACAGGGGGCGGAGGGCTCACCCCTCCACTTT	CASSLQGAEGSPLHF
TRBV7-6	few	TRBJ2-2	16	NA	TGTGCCAGCAGCTTAGTCCCACAGGGTGCCACCGGGGAGCTGTTTTTT	CASSLVPQGATGELFF
TRBV30	once	TRBJ1-5	11	NA	TGTGCCTGGGGAGGTAATCAGCCCCAGCATTTT	CAWGGNQPQHF
TRBV29-1	few	TRBJ2-3	15	NA	TGCAGCACCGCCTGGGGATTTTCTAGCACAGATACGCAGTATTTT	CSTAWGFSSTDTQYF
TRBV5-1	once	TRBJ1-2	15	NA	TGCGCCAGCAGCTTGGTCCCCGAAAGAGGATATGGCTACACCTTC	CASSLVPERGYGYTF
TRBV29-1	NA	TRBJ1-5	13	NA	TGCAGCGTTCAAGACCATAGCAATCAGCCCCAGCATTTT	CSVQDHSNQPQHF
TRBV2	NA	TRBJ1-6	15	NA	TGTGCCAGCAGTGACAGGGTCTCCTATAATTCACCCCTCCACTTT	CASSDRVSYNSPLHF
TRBV4-3	NA	TRBJ2-3	15	TRBD2	TGCGCCAGCAGTCCGGGACTAGCGGGGGCAAATACGCAGTATTTT	CASSPGLAGANTQYF
TRBV29-1	few	TRBJ2-5	13	TRBD2	TGCAGCGTGTCGACTAGCGGGCAAGAGACCCAGTACTTC	CSVSTSGQETQYF
TRBV7-2	NA	TRBJ1-2	12	NA	TGTGCCAGCAGCCCCAAGGACTATGGCTACACCTTC	CASSPKDYGYTF
TRBV2	once	TRBJ2-7	15	TRBD1	TGTGCCAGCAGTGTAGCGGACAGGGGTCTTTACGAGCAGTACTTC	CASSVADRGLYEQYF
TRBV15	once	TRBJ2-3	18	TRBD2	TGTGCCACCAGCACATCCAGGTGGGCGGGAGGCAGCACAGATACGCAGTATTTT	CATSTSRWAGGSTDTQYF
TRBV5-1	few	TRBJ2-7	15	NA	TGCGCCAGCAGCATAGCCTCCGACGGCGGCTACGAGCAGTACTTC	CASSIASDGGYEQYF
TRBV18	many	TRBJ1-2	13	NA	TGTGCCAGCTCACAGGGGGCTAACTATGGCTACACCTTC	CASSQGANYGYTF
TRBV29-1	NA	TRBJ2-2	14	TRBD2	TGCAGCGTTGATGTGGCGGGAGGACCCGGGGAGCTGTTTTTT	CSVDVAGGPGELFF
TRBV6-6	NA	TRBJ2-2	12	NA	TGTGCCAGCAGTTACACGGCCGGGGAGCTGTTTTTT	CASSYTAGELFF
TRBV4-1	NA	TRBJ2-5	15	TRBD2	TGCGCCAGCAGCCAAGTAGCGGGGAACCAAGAGACCCAGTACTTC	CASSQVAGNQETQYF
TRBV28	few	TRBJ2-7	15	TRBD1	TGTGCCACCACGACTACAGGGGGTATGGTCTACGAGCAGTACTTC	CATTTTGGMVYEQYF
TRBV30	NA	TRBJ1-2	14	NA	TGTGCCTGGAGTGTAGGGGGGCTAATCTATGGCTACACCTTC	CAWSVGGLIYGYTF
TRBV5-1	NA	TRBJ2-1	13	TRBD1	TGCGCCAGCAGCTTATACAGGGGCAATGAGCAGTTCTTC	CASSLYRGNEQFF
TRBV29-1	few	TRBJ1-2	12	NA	TGCAGCGTATCCGGGACCTGGGGTGGCTACACCTTC	CSVSGTWGGYTF
TRBV4-3	NA	TRBJ2-1	13	NA	TGCGCCAGCAGCCAGGTCCGAACGAGTGAGCAGTTCTTC	CASSQVRTSEQFF
TRBV30	NA	TRBJ2-1	12	NA	TGTGCCTGGAGTGATCTGTCAAATGAGCAGTTCTTC	CAWSDLSNEQFF
TRBV29-1	NA	TRBJ1-1	15	NA	TGCAGCGTCCCCGGACGGGGGAGGCTGGCCACTGAAGCTTTCTTT	CSVPGRGRLATEAFF
TRBV29-1	NA	TRBJ2-1	12	NA	TGCAGCGTACACCCTCGCTACAATGAGCAGTTCTTC	CSVHPRYNEQFF
TRBV7-2	NA	TRBJ2-7	15	TRBD1	TGTGCCAGCAGCGCATCCGGGACAGGGCGGCACGAGCAGTACTTC	CASSASGTGRHEQYF
TRBV4-1	few	TRBJ2-7	15	NA	TGCGCCAGCAGCCAAGATAATAACAGGGTCTACGAGCAGTACTTC	CASSQDNNRVYEQYF
TRBV30	NA	TRBJ1-1	18	NA	TGTGCCTGGAGTCTCCCGGACCTCCGGGGGACTTGGAACACTGAAGCTTTCTTT	CAWSLPDLRGTWNTEAFF
TRBV14	NA	TRBJ2-3	17	TRBD2	TGTGCCAGCAGCCACCGCGGGAGACGTGTTAGCACAGATACGCAGTATTTT	CASSHRGRRVSTDTQYF
TRBV29-1	NA	TRBJ2-1	17	NA	TGCAGCGCCGATCGCGGAGCGGGTAAGGGCTCCTACAATGAGCAGTTCTTC	CSADRGAGKGSYNEQFF
TRBV30	NA	TRBJ1-2	13	NA	TGTGCCTGGAATTCCGAGAGGAACTATGGCTACACCTTC	CAWNSERNYGYTF
TRBV29-1	few	TRBJ2-3	14	NA	TGCAGCGTTCGGCTACTTGTTAGCACAGATACGCAGTATTTT	CSVRLLVSTDTQYF
TRBV30	NA	TRBJ2-5	16	TRBD2	TGTGCCTGGAGTTTTACTAGCGGGGGGGCGGTGGAGACCCAGTACTTC	CAWSFTSGGAVETQYF
TRBV18	NA	TRBJ2-6	17	NA	TGTGCCAGCTCACCGGTTAGAACGGGCTCTGGGGCCAACGTCCTGACTTTC	CASSPVRTGSGANVLTF
TRBV27	NA	TRBJ2-1	13	NA	TGTGCCAGCAGTCCCCGGGGCTACAATGAGCAGTTCTTC	CASSPRGYNEQFF
TRBV30	NA	TRBJ2-3	11	NA	TGTGCCTGGCAAGTGGCAGATACGCAGTATTTT	CAWQVADTQYF
TRBV29-1	few	TRBJ2-7	12	NA	TGCAGCGCTCTACAGGGAGTCTACGAGCAGTACTTC	CSALQGVYEQYF
TRBV28	NA	TRBJ2-1	16	TRBD2	TGTGCCAGCAGTTCCCCTAGCGGGAGCTCCTACAATGAGCAGTTCTTC	CASSSPSGSSYNEQFF
TRBV7-3	NA	TRBJ2-1	15	TRBD2	TGTGCCAGCTCCAGAGGACTAGCGGATTACAATGAGCAGTTCTTC	CASSRGLADYNEQFF
TRBV7-2	NA	TRBJ1-1	14	TRBD1	TGTGCCAGCAGCTCACCGACAGGGGGCCGAGGAGCTTTCTTT	CASSSPTGGRGAFF
TRBV5-6	NA	TRBJ1-5	12	NA	TGTGCCAGCAGCTTGGTGGGGCAGCCCCAGCATTTT	CASSLVGQPQHF
TRBV18	NA	TRBJ2-7	15	NA	TGTGCCAGCTCCCAGGGACACGATAGCTCCTACGAGCAGTACTTC	CASSQGHDSSYEQYF
TRBV9	many	TRBJ2-1	17	TRBD2	TGTGCCAGCAGCCGGGCTAATCTCGCGGGGGGGTTTAATGAGCAGTTCTTC	CASSRANLAGGFNEQFF
TRBV5-1	NA	TRBJ2-1	12	TRBD2	TGCGCCAGCAGCTTGGCGCGGGGGGAGCAGTTCTTC	CASSLARGEQFF
TRBV5-1	few	TRBJ2-7	14	TRBD1	TGCGCCAGCAGCTTGGCCTCAGGGGGCAACGAGCAGTACTTC	CASSLASGGNEQYF
TRBV4-1	NA	TRBJ1-2	15	TRBD1	TGCGCCAGCAGCCAACCGGGACAGGGTTATGCTGGCTACACCTTC	CASSQPGQGYAGYTF
TRBV9	NA	TRBJ1-1	13	NA	TGTGCCAGCAGCGCCCCTTGGCGGAGTGAAGCTTTCTTT	CASSAPWRSEAFF
TRBV29-1	NA	TRBJ1-4	12	NA	TGCAGCGTTGGAGCGACTAATGAAAAACTGTTTTTT	CSVGATNEKLFF
TRBV6-4	NA	TRBJ2-4	9	NA	TGTGCCGGTAAACCAGCTCAGTACTTC	CAGKPAQYF
TRBV19	few	TRBJ1-1	13	NA	TGTGCCAGTAGCGGACAGATGAACACTGAAGCTTTCTTT	CASSGQMNTEAFF
TRBV2	NA	TRBJ1-6	12	NA	TGTGCCAGCAGCCAGAATAATTCACCCCTCCACTTT	CASSQNNSPLHF
TRBV29-1	NA	TRBJ1-5	13	NA	TGCAGCGTTGGGAGGGACACCAATCAGCCCCAGCATTTT	CSVGRDTNQPQHF
TRBV7-8	NA	TRBJ2-7	13	NA	TGTGCCAGCAGCTTCCAAGAGTCCTACGAGCAGTACTTC	CASSFQESYEQYF
TRBV5-1	NA	TRBJ2-7	13	NA	TGCGCCAGCAGCGGCGGCAGGGCCAACGAGCAGTACTTC	CASSGGRANEQYF
TRBV27	NA	TRBJ2-3	13	TRBD1	TGTGCCAGCAGGAGGGACAGGGGGGATACGCAGTATTTT	CASRRDRGDTQYF
TRBV2	NA	TRBJ1-5	12	TRBD1	TGTGCCAGCCGACAGGGAAGCCAGCCCCAGCATTTT	CASRQGSQPQHF
TRBV4-2	NA	TRBJ1-4	15	NA	TGTGCCAGCAGCCAAGTGTCACAGGGAGGTGAAAAACTGTTTTTT	CASSQVSQGGEKLFF
TRBV5-1	few	TRBJ2-1	17	NA	TGCGCCAGCAGCTTGGAAGCGGGTGGGGTTTCCTACAATGAGCAGTTCTTC	CASSLEAGGVSYNEQFF